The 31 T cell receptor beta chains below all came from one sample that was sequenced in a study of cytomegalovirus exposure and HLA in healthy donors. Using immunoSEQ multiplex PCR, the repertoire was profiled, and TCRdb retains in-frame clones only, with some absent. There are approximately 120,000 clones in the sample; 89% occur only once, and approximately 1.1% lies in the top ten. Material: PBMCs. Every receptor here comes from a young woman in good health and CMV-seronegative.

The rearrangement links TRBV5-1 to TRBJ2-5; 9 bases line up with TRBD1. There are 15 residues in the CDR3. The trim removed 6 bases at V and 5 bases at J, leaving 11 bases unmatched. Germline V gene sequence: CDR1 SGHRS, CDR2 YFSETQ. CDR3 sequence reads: CASNQGRTGVETQYF. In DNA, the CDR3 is TGCGCCAGCAACCAGGGTCGGACAGGGGTCGAGACCCAGTACTTC.

CDR3 residues: CASSLGQLLTGELFF. DNA of the CDR3: TGTGCCAGCAGCCTGGGACAGCTACTCACCGGGGAGCTGTTTTTT. This sequence joins TRBV7-9 and TRBJ2-2, with TRBD1 matching over 7 bases. V was clipped by 5 bases and J by 4 bases; unmatched bases: 7. Germline values: CDR1 SEHNR, CDR2 FQNEAQ (reference sequence). CDR3 size: 15 residues.

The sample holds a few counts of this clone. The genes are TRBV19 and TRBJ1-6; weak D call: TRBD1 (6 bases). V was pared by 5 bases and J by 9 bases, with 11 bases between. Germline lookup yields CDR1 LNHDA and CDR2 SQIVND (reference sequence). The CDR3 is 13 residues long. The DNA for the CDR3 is TGTGCCAGTAGTTCCGGGGGGCCTTCACCCCTCCACTTT. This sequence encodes CASSSGGPSPLHF.

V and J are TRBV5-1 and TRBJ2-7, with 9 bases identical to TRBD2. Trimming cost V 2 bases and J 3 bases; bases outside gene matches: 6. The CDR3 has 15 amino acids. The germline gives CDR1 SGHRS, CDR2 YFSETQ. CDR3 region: CASSFVAGDLYEQYV. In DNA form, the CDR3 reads TGCGCCAGCAGCTTTGTAGCGGGGGATCTCTACGAGCAGTACGTC.

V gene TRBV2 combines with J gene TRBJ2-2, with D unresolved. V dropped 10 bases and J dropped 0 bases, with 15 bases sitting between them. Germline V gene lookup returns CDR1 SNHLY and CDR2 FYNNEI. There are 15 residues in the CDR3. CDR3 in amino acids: CATNGVAANTGELFF. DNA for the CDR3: TGTGCCACTAATGGAGTCGCCGCGAACACCGGGGAGCTGTTTTTT.

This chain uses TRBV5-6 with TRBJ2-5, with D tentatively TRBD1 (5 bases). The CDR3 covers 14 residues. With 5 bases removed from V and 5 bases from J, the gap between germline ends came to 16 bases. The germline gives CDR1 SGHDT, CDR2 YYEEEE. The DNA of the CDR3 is TGTGCCAGCAGTAGCCGACAGCCGCGGGAGACCCAGTACTTC. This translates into CASSSRQPRETQYF.

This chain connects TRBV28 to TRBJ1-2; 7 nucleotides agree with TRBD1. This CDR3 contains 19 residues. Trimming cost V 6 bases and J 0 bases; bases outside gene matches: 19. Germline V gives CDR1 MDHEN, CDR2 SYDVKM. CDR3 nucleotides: TGTGCCAGCAGCATCTCCAGGGGGGCTGCAACTTTAGCTAACTATGGCTACACCTTC. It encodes CASSISRGAATLANYGYTF.

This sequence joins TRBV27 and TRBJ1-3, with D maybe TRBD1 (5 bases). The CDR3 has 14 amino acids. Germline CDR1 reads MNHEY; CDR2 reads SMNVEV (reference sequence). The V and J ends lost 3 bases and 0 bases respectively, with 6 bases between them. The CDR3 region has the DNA TGTGCCAGCAGTTTCCAGGGCTCTGGAAACACCATATATTTT. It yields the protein CASSFQGSGNTIYF.

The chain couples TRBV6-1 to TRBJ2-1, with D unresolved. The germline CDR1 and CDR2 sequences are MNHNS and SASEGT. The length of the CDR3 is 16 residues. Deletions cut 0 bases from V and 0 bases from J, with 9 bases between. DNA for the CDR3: TGTGCCAGCAGTGAAGCGGGCTCCAGCTCCTACAATGAGCAGTTCTTC. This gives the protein CASSEAGSSSYNEQFF.

The CDR3 reads CASRGQTGQYSTYGYTF. CDR3 in DNA: TGTGCCAGCAGAGGACAGACCGGACAGTACTCTACTTATGGCTACACCTTC. The chain couples TRBV9 to TRBJ1-2; D is perhaps TRBD1 (6 bases). Trimming took off 5 bases at V and 5 bases at J, with 25 bases between the two ends. This CDR3 has 17 residues. CDR1 is SGDLS and CDR2 is YYNGEE in the germline V gene.

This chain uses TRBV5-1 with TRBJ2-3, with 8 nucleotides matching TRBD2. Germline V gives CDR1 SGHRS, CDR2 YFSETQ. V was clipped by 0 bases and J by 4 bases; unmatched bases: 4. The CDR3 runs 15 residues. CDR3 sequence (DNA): TGCGCCAGCAGCTTGGGGCCGGGGGGGTCAGATACGCAGTATTTT. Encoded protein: CASSLGPGGSDTQYF.

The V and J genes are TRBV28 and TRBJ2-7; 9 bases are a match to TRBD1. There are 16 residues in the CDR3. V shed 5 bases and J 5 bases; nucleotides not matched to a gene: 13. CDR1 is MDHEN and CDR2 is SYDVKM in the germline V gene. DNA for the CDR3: TGTGCCAGCAGTCGCCGGGACAGGGTCGATGTCCACGAGCAGTACTTC. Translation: CASSRRDRVDVHEQYF.

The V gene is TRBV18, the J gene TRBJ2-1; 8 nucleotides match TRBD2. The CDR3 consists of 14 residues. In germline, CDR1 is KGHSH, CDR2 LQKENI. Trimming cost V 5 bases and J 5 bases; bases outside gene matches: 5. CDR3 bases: TGTGCCAGCTCAAGTAGCGGGACCCACAATGAGCAGTTCTTC. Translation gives CASSSSGTHNEQFF. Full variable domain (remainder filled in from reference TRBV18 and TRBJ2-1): NAGVMQNPRHLVRRRGQEARLRCSPMKGHSHVYWYRQLPEEGLKFMVYLQKENIIDESGMPKERFSAEFPKEGPSILRIQQVVRGDSAAYFCASSSSGTHNEQFFGPGTRLTVL.

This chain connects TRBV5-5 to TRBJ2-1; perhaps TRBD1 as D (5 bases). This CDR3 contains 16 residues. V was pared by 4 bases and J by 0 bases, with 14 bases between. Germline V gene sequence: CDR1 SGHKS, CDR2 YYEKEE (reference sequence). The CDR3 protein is CASSATGSSSYNEQFF. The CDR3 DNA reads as TGTGCCAGCAGCGCAACAGGTTCTTCCTCCTACAATGAGCAGTTCTTC.

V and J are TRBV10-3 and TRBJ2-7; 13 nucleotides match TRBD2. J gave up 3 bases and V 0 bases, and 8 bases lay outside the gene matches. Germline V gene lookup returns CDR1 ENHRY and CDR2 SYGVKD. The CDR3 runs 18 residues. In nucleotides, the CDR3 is TGTGCCATCAGTGAGTCGGGGACTAGCGGGGCTAAATTCTACGAGCAGTACTTC. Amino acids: CAISESGTSGAKFYEQYF.

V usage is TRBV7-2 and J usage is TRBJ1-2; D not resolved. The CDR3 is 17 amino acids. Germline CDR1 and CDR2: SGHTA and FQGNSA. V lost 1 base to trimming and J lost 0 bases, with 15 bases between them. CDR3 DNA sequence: TGTGCCAGCAGCTTAGTTATGGCGGGCTTCCCTAACTATGGCTACACCTTC. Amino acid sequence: CASSLVMAGFPNYGYTF.

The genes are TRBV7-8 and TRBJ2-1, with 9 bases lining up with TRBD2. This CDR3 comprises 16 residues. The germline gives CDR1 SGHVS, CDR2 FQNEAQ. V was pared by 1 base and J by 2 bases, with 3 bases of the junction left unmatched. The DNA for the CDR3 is TGTGCCAGCAGCTTAGATAGCGGGAGCGCCTACAATGAGCAGTTCTTC. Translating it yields CASSLDSGSAYNEQFF.

For the CDR3, the DNA is TGCAGCGCTTCCGGGACAGGGATGGGGGGCTACACCTTC. This codes for CSASGTGMGGYTF. The chain combines TRBV29-1 with TRBJ1-2; the match to TRBD1 covers 9 bases. V gave up 7 bases and J gave up 8 bases; unmatched junction bases: 11. Germline-derived CDR1 and CDR2 are SQVTM and ANQGSEA. CDR3 size: 13 residues.

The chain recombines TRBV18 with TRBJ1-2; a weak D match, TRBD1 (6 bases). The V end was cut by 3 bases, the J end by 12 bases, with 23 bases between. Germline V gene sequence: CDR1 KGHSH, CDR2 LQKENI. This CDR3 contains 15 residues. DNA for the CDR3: TGTGCCAGCTCACCCGCCCCACAGGGTGGTCGGGGCAACACCTTC. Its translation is CASSPAPQGGRGNTF.

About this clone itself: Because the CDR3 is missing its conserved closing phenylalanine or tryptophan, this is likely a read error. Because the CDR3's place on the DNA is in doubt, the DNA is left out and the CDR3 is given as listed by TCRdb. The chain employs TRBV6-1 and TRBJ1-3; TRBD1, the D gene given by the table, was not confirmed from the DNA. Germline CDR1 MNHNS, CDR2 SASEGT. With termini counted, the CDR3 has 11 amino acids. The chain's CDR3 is CASSDKGAARV.

CDR3 nucleotides: TGTGCCAGCTCACCATTAAGCGGGAGGGCGAACGAGCAGTACTTC. This gives the protein CASSPLSGRANEQYF. The V and J genes are TRBV18 and TRBJ2-7; TRBD2 agrees at 10 bases. CDR1 and CDR2 from the germline V gene are KGHSH and LQKENI. The CDR3 contains 15 residues. V trimming: 2 bases; J trimming: 5 bases; junction bases outside the gene matches: 6.

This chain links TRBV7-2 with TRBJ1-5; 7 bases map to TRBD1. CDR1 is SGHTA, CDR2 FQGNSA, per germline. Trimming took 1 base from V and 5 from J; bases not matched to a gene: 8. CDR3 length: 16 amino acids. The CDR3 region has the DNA TGTGCCAGCAGCTTAGATCCGGCAGGGGGTCATCAGCCCCAGCATTTT. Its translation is CASSLDPAGGHQPQHF.

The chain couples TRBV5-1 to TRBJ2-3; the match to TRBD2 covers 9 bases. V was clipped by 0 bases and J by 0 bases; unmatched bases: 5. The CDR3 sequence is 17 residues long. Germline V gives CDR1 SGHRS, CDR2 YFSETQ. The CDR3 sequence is CASSLGLAGESTDTQYF. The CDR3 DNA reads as TGCGCCAGCAGCTTGGGTTTAGCGGGAGAAAGCACAGATACGCAGTATTTT.

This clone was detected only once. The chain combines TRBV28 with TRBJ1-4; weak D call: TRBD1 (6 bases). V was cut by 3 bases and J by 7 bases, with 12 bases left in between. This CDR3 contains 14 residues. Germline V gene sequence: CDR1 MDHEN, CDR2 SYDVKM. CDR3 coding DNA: TGTGCCAGCAGTTTCCTCCAAGGGGGTGAAAAACTGTTTTTT. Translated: CASSFLQGGEKLFF.

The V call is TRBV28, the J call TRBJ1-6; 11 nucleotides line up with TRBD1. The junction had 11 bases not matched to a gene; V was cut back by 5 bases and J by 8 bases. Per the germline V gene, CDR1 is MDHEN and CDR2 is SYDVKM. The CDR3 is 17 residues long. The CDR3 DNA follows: TGTGCCAGCAGTACGCATAGGACAGGGGGCGTTGATTCACCCCTCCACTTT. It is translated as CASSTHRTGGVDSPLHF.

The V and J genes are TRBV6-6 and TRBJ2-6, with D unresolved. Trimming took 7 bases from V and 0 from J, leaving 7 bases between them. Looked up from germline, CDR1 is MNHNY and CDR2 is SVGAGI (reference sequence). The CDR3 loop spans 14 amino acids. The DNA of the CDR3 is TGTGCCAGCATTCCCTACTCTGGGGCCAACGTCCTGACTTTC. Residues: CASIPYSGANVLTF.

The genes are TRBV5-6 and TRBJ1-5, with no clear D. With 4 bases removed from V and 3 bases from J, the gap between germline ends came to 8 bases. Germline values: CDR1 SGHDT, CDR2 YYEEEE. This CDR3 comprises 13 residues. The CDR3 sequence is CASSRDPNQPQHF. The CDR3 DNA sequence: TGTGCCAGCAGCCGCGATCCCAATCAGCCCCAGCATTTT.

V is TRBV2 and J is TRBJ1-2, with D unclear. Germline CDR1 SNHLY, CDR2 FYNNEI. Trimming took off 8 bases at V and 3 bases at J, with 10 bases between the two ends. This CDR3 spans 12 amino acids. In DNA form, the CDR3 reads TGTGCCAGCGGGCAGGAACACTATGGCTACACCTTC. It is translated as CASGQEHYGYTF.

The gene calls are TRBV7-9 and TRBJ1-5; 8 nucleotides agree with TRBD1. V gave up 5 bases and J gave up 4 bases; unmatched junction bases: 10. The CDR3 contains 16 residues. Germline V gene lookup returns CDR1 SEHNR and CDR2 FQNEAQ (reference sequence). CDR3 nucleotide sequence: TGTGCCAGCAGCCCGATACAGGGACAGGTTAATCAGCCCCAGCATTTT. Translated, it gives CASSPIQGQVNQPQHF.

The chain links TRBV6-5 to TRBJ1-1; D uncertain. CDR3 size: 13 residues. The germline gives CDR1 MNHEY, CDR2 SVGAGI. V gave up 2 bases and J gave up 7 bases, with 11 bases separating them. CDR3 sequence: CASSYRRDFEAFF. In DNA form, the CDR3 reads TGTGCCAGCAGTTACCGCCGGGATTTTGAAGCTTTCTTT.

The CDR3 region has the DNA TGTGCCAGCAGCGCGACAGGTTCCTATAACTCCTACGAGCAGTACTTC. Protein: CASSATGSYNSYEQYF. The gene calls are TRBV7-9 and TRBJ2-7; TRBD1 might be the D (6 bases). Trimming took off 5 bases at V and 0 bases at J, with 17 bases between the two ends. Germline V lookup: CDR1 SEHNR, CDR2 FQNEAQ (reference sequence). The CDR3 consists of 16 residues.